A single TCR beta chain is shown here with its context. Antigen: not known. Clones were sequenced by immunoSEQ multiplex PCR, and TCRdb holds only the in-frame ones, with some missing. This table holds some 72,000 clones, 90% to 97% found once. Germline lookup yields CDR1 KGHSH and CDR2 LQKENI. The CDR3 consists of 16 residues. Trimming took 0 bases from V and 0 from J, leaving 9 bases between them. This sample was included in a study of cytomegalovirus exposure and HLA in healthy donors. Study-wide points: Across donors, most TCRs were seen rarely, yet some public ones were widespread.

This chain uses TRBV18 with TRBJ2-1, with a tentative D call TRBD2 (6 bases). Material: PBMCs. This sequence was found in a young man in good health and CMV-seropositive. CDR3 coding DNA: TGTGCCAGCTCACCACCGGGGGGAGGCTCCTACAATGAGCAGTTCTTC. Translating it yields CASSPPGGGSYNEQFF.